This TCR beta chain stems from a study of blood T cells in healthy people across ages. Study results and caveats: Changes seen in expanded clonotypes were possibly confounded by donor CMV status left unknown.

Sample-barcoded 5' priming and a J-beta primer mix drove a second PCR of 7 to 11 cycles. TCRdb reanalysed the 5' RACE reads using MiXCR and keeps one entry per CDR3 protein. The sample holds 1.4 million or so distinct CDR3 sequences; approximately 43% are singletons and the top ten take about 4%. For this clonotype: Antigen specificity is unknown.

The ends lost 4 bases at V and 10 bases at J; junction bases unmatched: 7. CDR1 is SGHRS and CDR2 is YFSETQ in the germline V gene. This CDR3 is built from 13 residues. The chain links TRBV5-1 to TRBJ2-1; 8 bases agree with TRBD1. The TCR was taken from a woman between 18 and 29 years old in good health. Sequencing was carried out using blood. The CDR3 nucleotides read TGCGCCAGCAGCCCGACAGGGGAGTACGAGCAGTTCTTC. This encodes CASSPTGEYEQFF.